Listed below are T cell receptor beta chains from one sample, sequenced in a study of blood T cell repertoires in COVID-19. Libraries were prepared by immunoSEQ multiplex PCR; TCRdb keeps only in-frame clonotypes and omits some of them. The table shows approximately 220,000 clones, with around 89% occurring only once. The sample taken for sequencing was PBMCs or T cells enriched from blood (not recorded which). The receptors were gathered from a man younger than 40 who had been exposed to COVID-19. Both conserved end residues are trimmed from each CDR3.

CDR3 protein	CDR3 length	V gene	J gene
AWNSNQETQY	10	TRBV30	TRBJ2-5
ASSFVAVVGNYGYT	14	TRBV27	TRBJ1-2
ASSPWAGTSPTYEQY	15	TRBV9	TRBJ2-7
ASSLRGGPNTGELF	14	TRBV5-4	TRBJ2-2
ASSEASGGLQY	11	TRBV6-4	TRBJ2-7
SVVQGEIGYT	10	TRBV29-1	TRBJ1-2
ASSLYGSGETQY	12	TRBV7-8	TRBJ2-5
ASSQVEGNYGYT	12	TRBV4-2	TRBJ1-2
ASSILGESYEQY	12	TRBV19	TRBJ2-7
ASSLGQSTDTQY	12	TRBV5-1	TRBJ2-3
ASNHRTGGEATEAF	14	TRBV19	TRBJ1-1
ASSERGVLKYEQY	13	TRBV6-1	TRBJ2-7
ASSQQTDEHQPQH	13	TRBV4-1	TRBJ1-5
ASSPGGSSGYGYT	13	TRBV11-1	TRBJ1-2
SASGWRGAF	9	TRBV20-1	TRBJ1-1
ASSLRQGQLNTGELF	15	TRBV4-2	TRBJ2-2
ASSQEYILNTEAF	13	TRBV4-1	TRBJ1-1
ASSQRKQGRETQY	13	TRBV3-1/TRBV3-2	TRBJ2-5
ASSLVLAGGPYEQY	14	TRBV5-5	TRBJ2-7
ASSFLPLHPYNEQF	14	TRBV6-2/TRBV6-3	TRBJ2-1
ASSLQYSGPGDTDTQY	16	TRBV18	TRBJ2-3
ASSPVDRNNEQF	12	TRBV14	TRBJ2-1
ASSTWEVTGELF	12	TRBV19	TRBJ2-2
ASSYFAGELF	10	TRBV12-3/TRBV12-4	TRBJ2-2
ASSLGRGLNTEAF	13	TRBV27	TRBJ1-1
ASSYLGSTEAF	11	TRBV6-5	TRBJ1-1
ASSHLTGGGEQF	12	TRBV4-1	TRBJ2-1
ATSRGWERGNIQY	13	TRBV15	TRBJ2-4
ASSPGGAGY	9	TRBV19	TRBJ2-4
AWTISGGASNEQF	13	TRBV30	TRBJ2-1
ASTLETGGTEAF	12	TRBV5-1	TRBJ1-1
ASAGAGGVEYPAPSNYGYT	19	TRBV23-1	TRBJ1-2